The present T cell receptor (beta chain) was sequenced within a study of identical twins. Study-level points and caveats: The study found excess low generation probability among twin-shared out-of-frame alpha sequences.

Template switching, a step in the protocol, added a universal primer site, and cDNA carried unique molecular identifiers. TCRdb itself ran the 5' RACE reads through MiXCR, one entry per CDR3 protein. Of about 500,000 distinct CDR3 sequences listed, 13% to 15% are singletons. This CDR3 has 15 residues. Germline V CDR1 and CDR2: MNHEY, SMNVEV (reference sequence). Trimming stripped 3 bases from V and 0 bases from J, with 8 bases between. This clonotype was detected only once. The antigen remains unidentified. These records were also assigned to another study, of yellow fever vaccine responses in identical twins. That work states: Twins reportedly had a vaccine T cell response that seemed partly convergent, partly personalized.

The TCR sequence derives from a woman between 18 and 29 years old in good health. This rearrangement joins TRBV27 to TRBJ2-2; D remains unclear. Input material: CD4+ T cells sorted from blood. CDR3: CASSLSDTNTGELFF. Here the CDR3 DNA reads TGTGCCAGCAGTTTGAGTGATACGAACACCGGGGAGCTGTTTTTT.